This T cell receptor beta chain stems from a study of beta chain features in type 1 diabetes. Study findings and constraints: Reduced insertions and increased deletions marked VDJ junctions in type 1 diabetes patients. Still unanswered here is whether HLA type influences TCRB rearrangement. When Type 1 diabetes patients were examined, their TCRB CDR3s proved moderately but significantly shorter in all four CD4+ subsets.

Germline V lookup: CDR1 LGHNA, CDR2 YNFKEQ. This CDR3 comprises 13 residues. V was cut by 4 bases and J by 4 bases, with 10 bases left in between. Via the markers CD45RO/CCR7/CD25/CD127/CD95/CD27, stem cell-like memory, regulatory, central memory and naive CD4+ cells were sorted. Populations isolated by sorting all had purity greater than 95%. The investigators reverse transcribed all of the isolated RNA, so they sequenced expressed TCRB transcripts. TCRdb keeps only in-frame clones here, not all; method: immunoSEQ multiplex PCR. The sample contains about 700,000 clones, roughly an eighth of which appear only once. Concerning this clone itself: Antigen specificity is unknown.

This sequence originates from a young man with type 1 diabetes. The sequenced material came from naive CD4+ T cells from blood. The rearrangement joins TRBV4-2 to TRBJ1-1, with D uncertain. The CDR3 coding sequence is TGTGCCAGCAGCCTCGAGTGGCGCACTGAAGCTTTCTTT. It specifies CASSLEWRTEAFF.